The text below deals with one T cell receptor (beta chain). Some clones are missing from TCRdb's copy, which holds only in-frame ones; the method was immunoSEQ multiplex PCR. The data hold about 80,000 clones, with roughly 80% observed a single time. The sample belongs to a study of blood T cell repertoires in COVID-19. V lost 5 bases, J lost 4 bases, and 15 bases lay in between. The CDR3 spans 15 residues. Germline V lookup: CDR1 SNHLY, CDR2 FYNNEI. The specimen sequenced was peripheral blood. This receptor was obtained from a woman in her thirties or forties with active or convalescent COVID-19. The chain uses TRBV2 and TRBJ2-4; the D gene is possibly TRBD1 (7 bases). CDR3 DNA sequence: TGTGCCAGCAGTAAAGGGGGCCGGGAGAAAAACATTCAGTACTTC. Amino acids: CASSKGGREKNIQYF.